These 30 T cell receptor beta chains came from one sample sequenced in a study of blood T cell repertoires in COVID-19. Libraries were prepared by immunoSEQ multiplex PCR; TCRdb keeps only in-frame clonotypes and omits some of them. The table lists 150,000 or so clones, roughly 90% of them singletons, with around 1.2% in the top ten. Input material: PBMCs or T cells enriched from blood (not recorded which). The receptors derive from a human donor with acute COVID-19. The donor label of this sample is uncertain.

This chain uses TRBV5-5 with TRBJ1-1, with D possibly being TRBD1 (6 bases). The V end lost 0 bases, the J end lost 8 bases, and 14 bases lay between the germline ends. Germline V gene sequence: CDR1 SGHKS, CDR2 YYEKEE (reference sequence). This CDR3 is built from 14 residues. The chain's CDR3 is CASSLAGVDIEAFF. CDR3 DNA: TGTGCCAGCAGCTTGGCAGGGGTGGATATCGAAGCTTTCTTT. Full variable domain (rest looked up from reference TRBV5-5 and TRBJ1-1): DAGVTQSPTHLIKTRGQQVTLRCSPISGHKSVSWYQQVLGQGPQFIFQYYEKEERGRGNFPDRFSARQFPNYSSELNVNALLLGDSALYLCASSLAGVDIEAFFGQGTRLTVV.

The V and J genes are TRBV15 and TRBJ2-7; D is perhaps TRBD1 (6 bases). Looked up from germline, CDR1 is LNHNV and CDR2 is YYDKDF (reference sequence). The V end lost 5 bases, the J end lost 0 bases, and 14 bases lay between the germline ends. CDR3 length: 15 amino acids. CDR3 in DNA: TGTGCCACCAGCCCGGAAAGGGGGTTCTCCTACGAGCAGTACTTC. Amino acid sequence: CATSPERGFSYEQYF.

V is TRBV9 and J is TRBJ1-3; 8 nucleotides align to TRBD1. CDR1 and CDR2 from the germline V gene are SGDLS and YYNGEE. This CDR3 region has 17 residues. V lost 3 bases and J lost 0; bases outside the gene matches: 8. The CDR3 spells CASSARITGGSGNTIYF. CDR3 coding DNA: TGTGCCAGCAGCGCCCGAATCACAGGGGGCTCTGGAAACACCATATATTTT.

The chain is built from TRBV19 and TRBJ1-6, with a weak D call TRBD1 (5 bases). V lost 5 bases to trimming and J lost 10 bases, with 18 bases between them. The CDR3 runs to 15 residues. Germline-derived CDR1 and CDR2 are LNHDA and SQIVND (reference sequence). This chain's CDR3 is CASSATGPRKSPLHF. Here the CDR3 DNA reads TGTGCCAGTAGTGCTACAGGACCTCGGAAATCACCCCTCCACTTT.

The CDR3 here is CASSLGDMPNTGELFF. The CDR3 nucleotides are TGCGCCAGCAGCTTGGGGGACATGCCGAACACCGGGGAGCTGTTTTTT. The chain carries TRBV5-1 and TRBJ2-2; perhaps TRBD1 as D (6 bases). V lost 0 bases, J lost 0 bases, and 9 bases lay in between. The CDR3 length is 16 residues. Germline CDR1 SGHRS, CDR2 YFSETQ.

The chain employs TRBV18 and TRBJ2-3; D is unresolved. V shed 0 bases and J shed 4 bases, with 11 bases lying between them. The CDR3 is 15 amino acids. The germline V gene has CDR1 KGHSH and CDR2 LQKENI. The CDR3 coding sequence is TGTGCCAGCTCACCACCGAGTAGAGGTCCAGATACGCAGTATTTT. Its translation is CASSPPSRGPDTQYF.

This chain connects TRBV6-2 or TRBV6-3 to TRBJ1-1; possibly TRBD1 for D (6 bases). Germline CDR1 reads MNHEY; CDR2 reads SVGEGT. V was pared by 5 bases and J by 3 bases, with 13 bases between. The CDR3 has 14 amino acids. As DNA, the CDR3 is TGTGCCAGCAGTGACCGGGGGGCGGACACTGAAGCTTTCTTT. Its translation: CASSDRGADTEAFF.

The V call is TRBV2, the J call TRBJ2-1, with 13 positions matching TRBD2. The junction had 20 bases not matched to a gene; V was cut back by 6 bases and J by 12 bases. From germline, CDR1 is SNHLY and CDR2 FYNNEI. The CDR3 is made up of 18 amino acids. CDR3 in DNA: TGTGCCAGCAGCCCTACTAGCGGGGGGGCCCCGCGTCGTCGTGTGCAGTTCTTC. Protein sequence: CASSPTSGGAPRRRVQFF.

J is TRBJ1-2 and V is TRBV2; 12 bases are a match to TRBD1. With 6 bases clipped from V and 4 bases from J, the junction kept 12 bases outside the gene matches. The CDR3 totals 17 residues. The germline gives CDR1 SNHLY, CDR2 FYNNEI. The CDR3 is CASRKRGTGGYSYGYTF. The DNA of the CDR3 is TGTGCCAGCAGGAAGAGGGGGACAGGGGGCTACAGCTATGGCTACACCTTC.

The genes are TRBV27 and TRBJ2-7; no clear D. Trimming removed 6 bases at V and 0 bases at J, with 12 bases between. The CDR3 length is 14 residues. The germline CDR1 and CDR2 sequences are MNHEY and SMNVEV (reference sequence). The CDR3 protein is CASRLLWSSYEQYF. In nucleotides, the CDR3 is TGTGCCAGCAGGCTCCTGTGGAGCTCCTACGAGCAGTACTTC.

The J gene is TRBJ2-7, the V gene TRBV11-2; D is unclear. The CDR3 spans 12 residues. Germline V gene sequence: CDR1 SGHAT, CDR2 FQNNGV. V lost 5 bases and J 7 bases, leaving 12 bases between the germline ends. As DNA, the CDR3 is TGTGCCAGCAGCCTCTTGTCTGAGGAGCAGTACTTC. This gives the protein CASSLLSEEQYF.

For the CDR3, the DNA is TGTGCCAGCAGCGGACTAGGACTGGATAATTCACCCCTCCACTTT. Translating gives CASSGLGLDNSPLHF. This chain links TRBV5-6 with TRBJ1-6; the D is unclear. The CDR3 is 15 amino acids. CDR1 is SGHDT and CDR2 is YYEEEE in the germline V gene. V dropped 4 bases and J dropped 5 bases, with 13 bases sitting between them.

This chain joins TRBV30 and TRBJ2-1; TRBD1 might be the D (6 bases). The CDR3 consists of 13 residues. Germline assignment: CDR1 GTSNPN and CDR2 SVGIG (reference sequence). V lost 1 base and J lost 11, with 15 bases in between. In nucleotides, the CDR3 is TGTGCCTGGAGTGGGGACACGGGGCTAAAGCAGTTCTTC. Translation: CAWSGDTGLKQFF.

The chain recombines TRBV28 with TRBJ2-3, with TRBD2 matching over 14 bases. The germline gives CDR1 MDHEN, CDR2 SYDVKM. The V gene end was trimmed by 5 bases and the J gene end by 5 bases; junction bases not matched to a gene: 9. This CDR3 has 17 amino acids. DNA of the CDR3: TGTGCCAGCAGTCAAAGGACTAGCGGGGGGATCGGAGATACGCAGTATTTT. It translates to CASSQRTSGGIGDTQYF.

The gene calls are TRBV29-1 and TRBJ2-5, with D possibly matching TRBD2 (6 bases). Germline V gives CDR1 SQVTM, CDR2 ANQGSEA. The CDR3 consists of 12 residues. V was clipped by 6 bases and J by 3 bases, with 11 bases between them. The CDR3 DNA reads as TGCAGCGTCGTTAGCGGCGAAGAGACCCAGTACTTC. Amino acid sequence: CSVVSGEETQYF.

This clone has only one observation. For the CDR3, the DNA is TGTGCCAGCAGCTTTACAGGGCAGGATGAGCAGTTCTTC. Its translation is CASSFTGQDEQFF. The gene calls are TRBV7-9 and TRBJ2-1, with a weak D call TRBD1 (6 bases). The V and J ends lost 3 bases and 8 bases respectively, with 11 bases between them. The CDR3 has 13 amino acids. Looked up from germline, CDR1 is SEHNR and CDR2 is FQNEAQ (reference sequence).

The chain carries TRBV11-2 and TRBJ2-1, with 12 bases that match TRBD2. The CDR3 is 17 residues long. After removal of 3 bases from V and 2 bases from J, the junction contained 5 bases not matched to a gene. CDR1 and CDR2 (germline): SGHAT, FQNNGV. In DNA, the CDR3 is TGTGCCAGCAGCTTGGAACTAGCGGGAGGTACCTACAATGAGCAGTTCTTC. Amino acid sequence: CASSLELAGGTYNEQFF.

This chain uses TRBV18 with TRBJ1-1; D is perhaps TRBD1 (6 bases). The CDR3 extends over 15 amino acids. Germline CDR1 is KGHSH and CDR2 is LQKENI. Trimming shortened V by 3 bases and J by 3 bases, and 14 bases separated the two germline ends. Here the CDR3 DNA reads TGTGCCAGCTCACCCCAGACAGGATTAGACACTGAAGCTTTCTTT. This sequence encodes CASSPQTGLDTEAFF. Drawing the rest from reference TRBV18 and TRBJ1-1, the complete variable domain is NAGVMQNPRHLVRRRGQEARLRCSPMKGHSHVYWYRQLPEEGLKFMVYLQKENIIDESGMPKERFSAEFPKEGPSILRIQQVVRGDSAAYFCASSPQTGLDTEAFFGQGTRLTVV.

This clone was detected only once. V gene TRBV30 combines with J gene TRBJ1-2, with D perhaps TRBD1 (6 bases). V was trimmed by 7 bases and J by 2 bases, leaving 8 bases between them. The CDR3 is 11 amino acids. Germline V gene lookup returns CDR1 GTSNPN and CDR2 SVGIG (reference sequence). CDR3 DNA: TGTGCCTCTGACAGGAACTATGGCTACACCTTC. This translates into CASDRNYGYTF.

This chain joins TRBV11-2 and TRBJ1-1; 8 positions match TRBD1. V lost 1 base to trimming and J lost 1 base; unmatched junction nucleotides: 5. Germline V gives CDR1 SGHAT, CDR2 FQNNGV. The CDR3 has 16 amino acids. The CDR3 DNA reads as TGTGCCAGCAGCTTAGTTTTTGGGACAGGGAACACTGAAGCTTTCTTT. Translated, it gives CASSLVFGTGNTEAFF.

A remark on this clone: This same CDR3 is encoded by further DNA sequences in the sample. The chain recombines TRBV6-5 with TRBJ1-1; the match to TRBD1 covers 9 bases. The CDR3 runs 14 residues. The V gene end was trimmed by 6 bases and the J gene end by 2 bases; junction bases not matched to a gene: 4. Germline CDR1 reads MNHEY; CDR2 reads SVGAGI. The CDR3 reads CASSRQGGNTEAFF. The DNA for the CDR3 is TGTGCCAGCAGCCGACAGGGGGGCAACACTGAAGCTTTCTTT.

The rearrangement uses TRBV9 and TRBJ2-7; D is ambiguous. This CDR3 spans 14 amino acids. The V and J ends lost 0 bases and 1 base respectively, with 8 bases between them. From germline, CDR1 is SGDLS and CDR2 YYNGEE. The CDR3: CASSVDPASYEQYF. The CDR3 nucleotides read TGTGCCAGCAGCGTAGACCCAGCGTCCTACGAGCAGTACTTC.

Written as DNA, the CDR3 is TGTGCCAGCAGTTATGCAGTCTCTGGGGCCAACGTCCTGACTTTC. Protein product: CASSYAVSGANVLTF. This chain joins TRBV6-5 and TRBJ2-6; D is undetermined. Per germline, CDR1 MNHEY and CDR2 SVGAGI. The CDR3 consists of 15 residues. Trimming left V 3 bases short and J 0 bases short, with 6 bases between.

The chain combines TRBV6-5 with TRBJ1-3; D not resolved. Trimming cost V 6 bases and J 0 bases, with 12 bases left between them. This CDR3 has 15 residues. Per germline, CDR1 MNHEY and CDR2 SVGAGI. CDR3 bases: TGTGCCAGCAGGCCGAGGGCCCGCTCTGGAAACACCATATATTTT. Translated: CASRPRARSGNTIYF.

The chain links TRBV4-3 to TRBJ1-5; D remains ambiguous. V shed 0 bases and J shed 7 bases, with 7 bases lying between them. There are 13 residues in the CDR3. Germline V gives CDR1 LGHNA, CDR2 YSLEER. The CDR3 DNA follows: TGCGCCAGCAGCCAAGATCAGGTCCAGCCCCAGCATTTT. Translating it yields CASSQDQVQPQHF.

This sequence joins TRBV7-6 and TRBJ2-1; 7 positions agree with TRBD2. Germline V gene lookup returns CDR1 SGHVS and CDR2 FNYEAQ. Germline trimming cut 5 bases from V and 1 base from J; bases unmatched to any gene: 14. This CDR3 spans 18 amino acids. CDR3 nucleotides: TGTGCCAGCAGCAACCGTGAATACCGGGGGGTTTCCTACAATGAGCAGTTCTTC. It is translated as CASSNREYRGVSYNEQFF.

The chain is built from TRBV5-6 and TRBJ1-6, with unresolved D. With 0 bases removed from V and 2 bases from J, the gap between germline ends came to 12 bases. CDR3 size: 17 residues. Per germline, CDR1 SGHDT and CDR2 YYEEEE. The CDR3 DNA reads as TGTGCCAGCAGCTTGGGTGGAGGGTTCGCCTATAATTCACCCCTCCACTTT. It codes for CASSLGGGFAYNSPLHF.

The CDR3 nucleotides read TGCGCCAGCAGCCAGGGAGGGGAAGGGGCGGACATTCAGTACTTC. This translates into CASSQGGEGADIQYF. The gene calls are TRBV4-3 and TRBJ2-4, with 7 nucleotides matching TRBD2. The CDR3 is 15 amino acids. Germline CDR1 reads LGHNA; CDR2 reads YSLEER. With 3 bases clipped from V and 8 bases from J, the junction kept 10 bases outside the gene matches.

The CDR3 DNA reads as TGCGCCAGCAGCCAAGGCCTACAGGGGGCTGGAAACACCATATATTTT. Its protein is CASSQGLQGAGNTIYF. The chain couples TRBV4-1 to TRBJ1-3, with 8 bases aligning to TRBD1. V shed 1 base and J 2 bases; nucleotides not matched to a gene: 4. The CDR3 loop spans 16 amino acids. Germline values: CDR1 MGHRA, CDR2 YSYEKL.

The V call is TRBV6-5, the J call TRBJ2-7; 7 bases line up with TRBD1. With 3 bases clipped from V and 6 bases from J, the junction kept 5 bases outside the gene matches. The length of the CDR3 is 13 residues. Germline V gene sequence: CDR1 MNHEY, CDR2 SVGAGI. The CDR3: CASSYSGQPEQYF. In DNA form, the CDR3 reads TGTGCCAGCAGTTATTCGGGACAGCCCGAGCAGTACTTC.